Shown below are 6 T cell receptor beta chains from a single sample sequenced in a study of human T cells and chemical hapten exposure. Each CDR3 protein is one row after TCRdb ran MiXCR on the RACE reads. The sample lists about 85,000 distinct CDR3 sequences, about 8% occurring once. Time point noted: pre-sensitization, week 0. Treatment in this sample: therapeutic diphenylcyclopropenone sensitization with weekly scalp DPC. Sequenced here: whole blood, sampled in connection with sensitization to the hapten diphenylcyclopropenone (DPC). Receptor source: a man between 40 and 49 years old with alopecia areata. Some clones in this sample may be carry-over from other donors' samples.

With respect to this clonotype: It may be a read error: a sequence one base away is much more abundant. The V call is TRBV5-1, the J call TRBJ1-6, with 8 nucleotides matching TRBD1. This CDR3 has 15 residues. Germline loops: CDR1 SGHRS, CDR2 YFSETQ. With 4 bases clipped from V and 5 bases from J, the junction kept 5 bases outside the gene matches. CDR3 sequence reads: CASSKMGQDNSPLHF. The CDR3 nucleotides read TGCGCCAGCAGCAAGATGGGACAGGATAATTCACCCCTCCACTTT.

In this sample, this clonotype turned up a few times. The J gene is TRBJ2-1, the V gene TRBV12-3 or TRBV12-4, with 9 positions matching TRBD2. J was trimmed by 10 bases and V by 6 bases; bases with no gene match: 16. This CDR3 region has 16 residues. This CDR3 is CASSEAVGSGSREQFF. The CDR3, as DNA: TGTGCCAGCAGCGAAGCCGTTGGTAGCGGGAGTAGGGAGCAGTTCTTC.

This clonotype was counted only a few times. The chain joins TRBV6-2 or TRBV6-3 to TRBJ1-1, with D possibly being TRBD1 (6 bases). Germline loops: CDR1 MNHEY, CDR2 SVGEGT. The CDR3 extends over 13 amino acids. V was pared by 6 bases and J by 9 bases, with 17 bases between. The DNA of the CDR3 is TGTGCCAGCAGCTTCAGGACAGTACTGAAAGCTTTCTTT. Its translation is CASSFRTVLKAFF.

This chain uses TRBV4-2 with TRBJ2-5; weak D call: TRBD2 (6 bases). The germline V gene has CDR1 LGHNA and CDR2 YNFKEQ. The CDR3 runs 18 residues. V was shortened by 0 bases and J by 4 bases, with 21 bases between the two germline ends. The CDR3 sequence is CASSQEGLATNRGETQYF. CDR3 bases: TGTGCCAGCAGCCAAGAGGGCCTAGCGACAAACCGCGGAGAGACCCAGTACTTC.

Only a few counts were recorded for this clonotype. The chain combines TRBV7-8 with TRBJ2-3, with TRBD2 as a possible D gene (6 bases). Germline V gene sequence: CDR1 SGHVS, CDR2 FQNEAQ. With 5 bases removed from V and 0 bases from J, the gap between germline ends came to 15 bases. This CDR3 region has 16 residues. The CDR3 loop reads CASSRTLGTSTDTQYF. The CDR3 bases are TGTGCCAGCAGCCGTACTCTGGGGACTAGCACAGATACGCAGTATTTT.

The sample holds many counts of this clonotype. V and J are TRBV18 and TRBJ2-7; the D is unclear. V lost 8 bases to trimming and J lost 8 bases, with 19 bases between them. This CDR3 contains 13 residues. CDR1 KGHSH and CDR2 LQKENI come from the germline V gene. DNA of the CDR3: TGTGCCAGCCAAAAACCGGGCCCCGGCCAGCAGTACTTC. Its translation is CASQKPGPGQQYF.